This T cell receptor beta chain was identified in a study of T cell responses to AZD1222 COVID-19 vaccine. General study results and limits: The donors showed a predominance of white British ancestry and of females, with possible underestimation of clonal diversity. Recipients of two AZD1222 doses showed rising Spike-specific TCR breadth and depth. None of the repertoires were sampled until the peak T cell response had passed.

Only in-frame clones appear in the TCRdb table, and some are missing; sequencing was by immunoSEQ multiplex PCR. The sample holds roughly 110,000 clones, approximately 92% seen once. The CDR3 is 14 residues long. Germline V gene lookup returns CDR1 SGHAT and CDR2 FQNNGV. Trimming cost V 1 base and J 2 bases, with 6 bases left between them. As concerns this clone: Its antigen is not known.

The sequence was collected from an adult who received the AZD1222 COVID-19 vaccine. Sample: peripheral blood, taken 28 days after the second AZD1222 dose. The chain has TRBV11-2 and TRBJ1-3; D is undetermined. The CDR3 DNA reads TGTGCCAGCAGCTTAGGAGGGACTGGAAACACCATATATTTT. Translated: CASSLGGTGNTIYF.